Below, one TCR beta chain is given with its context. Its antigen is still unknown. Germline V lookup: CDR1 SGDLS, CDR2 YYNGEE. The trim removed 3 bases at V and 5 bases at J, leaving 13 bases unmatched. The CDR3 consists of 16 residues. The data originate from a study of cytomegalovirus exposure and HLA in healthy donors. This table comes from immunoSEQ multiplex PCR, and its TCRdb copy is limited to in-frame clones, with some not included. This sample yields approximately 100,000 clones, of which about 93% are seen a single time; 1.1% belongs to the top ten. The donors were in the 120-subject validation cohort, distinct from the roughly 700-subject first cohort. Broader study findings: Subsequent analysis revealed that first-cohort TCR clusters tended to co-occur in the 100 to 150 validation repertoires. Most TCRs appeared rarely, but some public TCRs recurred in many donors. Among the CMV-associated chains, a few were confirmed in vitro as specific for CMV antigens.

V is TRBV9 and J is TRBJ2-7; the match to TRBD1 covers 8 bases. Sequencing was performed on PBMCs. The source of this sequence is a woman aged 30 to 39 in good health and CMV-seropositive. This CDR3 reads CASSADPGQGMDEQYF. CDR3 DNA sequence: TGTGCCAGCAGCGCCGATCCTGGACAGGGTATGGACGAGCAGTACTTC.